The 30 T cell receptor beta chains below come from one sample, sequenced in a study of T cells after yellow fever vaccination. Each CDR3 protein gets one entry after TCRdb re-called the 5' RACE reads with MiXCR. The table lists hundreds of thousands of distinct CDR3 sequences, 9% to 15% of them singletons. Sequenced material: PBMCs, taken on the day of the yellow fever booster vaccination. Receptors originate from a man aged 25 to 40 who received the YFV17D yellow fever vaccine.

This chain connects TRBV7-2 to TRBJ1-2; D is uncertain. This CDR3 is 15 amino acids long. V lost 3 bases to trimming and J lost 2 bases, with 13 bases between them. Germline-derived CDR1 and CDR2 are SGHTA and FQGNSA. The CDR3 DNA reads as TGTGCCAGCAGCTTTGACCCCGGGATCAACTATGGCTACACCTTC. It yields the protein CASSFDPGINYGYTF.

The V call is TRBV28, the J call TRBJ2-4; perhaps D is TRBD1 or TRBD2 (5 bases each). Between the trimmed V and J ends, which lost 0 bases and 3 bases, there was a span of 12 bases. Looked up from germline, CDR1 is MDHEN and CDR2 is SYDVKM. The CDR3 is 16 residues long. The CDR3 here is CASSLWSGTLKNIQYF. DNA of the CDR3: TGTGCCAGCAGTTTATGGTCCGGGACCCTCAAAAACATTCAGTACTTC.

The chain combines TRBV24-1 with TRBJ2-1, with D possibly matching TRBD2 (7 bases). CDR1 and CDR2 from the germline V gene are KGHDR and SFDVKD. This CDR3 is built from 18 residues. The V and J ends lost 8 bases and 9 bases respectively, with 31 bases between them. The CDR3 coding sequence is TGTGCCACCACCTTATCTCAGGGGCTTCCGCTGGGGGGGAGTGAGCAGTTCTTC. This codes for CATTLSQGLPLGGSEQFF.

The rearrangement uses TRBV7-3 and TRBJ2-3; 10 nucleotides match TRBD2. The trim removed 0 bases at V and 4 bases at J, leaving 7 bases unmatched. This CDR3 is 17 amino acids long. CDR1 is SGHTA and CDR2 is FQGTGA in the germline V gene. CDR3 residues: CASSLTQREGRADTQYF. The CDR3 DNA reads as TGTGCCAGCAGCTTAACGCAGCGGGAGGGCCGGGCAGATACGCAGTATTTT.

The chain has TRBV4-3 and TRBJ2-1; TRBD2 matches 8 bases. Trimming removed 1 base from V and 7 bases from J; junction bases left unmatched: 9. CDR1 is LGHNA, CDR2 YSLEER, per germline. The length of the CDR3 is 16 residues. The CDR3 loop is CASSQGNGRAVNEQFF. The CDR3 bases are TGCGCCAGCAGCCAAGGTAACGGGAGGGCCGTAAATGAGCAGTTCTTC.

This clonotype appeared a few times. V gene TRBV5-1 combines with J gene TRBJ1-1, with TRBD1 as a possible D gene (5 bases). The CDR3 runs to 14 residues. From germline, CDR1 is SGHRS and CDR2 YFSETQ. Trimming pared 1 base from V and 11 bases from J, leaving 18 bases between. CDR3 loop: CASSLMDGAGHAFF. DNA of the CDR3: TGCGCCAGCAGCTTGATGGACGGGGCAGGGCACGCTTTCTTT.

The rearrangement uses TRBV20-1 and TRBJ2-1; TRBD2 agrees at 10 bases. Germline V lookup: CDR1 DFQATT, CDR2 SNEGSKA (reference sequence). Trimming took 2 bases from V and 3 from J; bases not matched to a gene: 4. The length of the CDR3 is 15 residues. The CDR3 spells CSARPSGSIYNEQFF. CDR3 DNA sequence: TGCAGTGCTAGACCTAGCGGGAGTATCTACAATGAGCAGTTCTTC.

The rearrangement links TRBV12-5 to TRBJ2-5; D gene uncertain. Germline-derived CDR1 and CDR2 are LGHNT and FRNRAP. Trimming removed 1 base from V and 1 base from J, with 7 bases in between. The CDR3 is 14 amino acids. The chain's CDR3 is CASGLGQLQETQYF. As DNA, the CDR3 is TGTGCTAGTGGTTTGGGGCAGCTCCAAGAGACCCAGTACTTC. The variable domain in full, completed from reference TRBV12-5 and TRBJ2-5, reads DARVTQTPRHKVTEMGQEVTMRCQPILGHNTVFWYRQTMMQGLELLAYFRNRAPLDDSGMPKDRFSAEMPDATLATLKIQPSEPRDSAVYFCASGLGQLQETQYFGPGTRLLVL.

This sequence joins TRBV20-1 and TRBJ2-1, with D hard to call. Per germline, CDR1 DFQATT and CDR2 SNEGSKA (reference sequence). This CDR3 is built from 14 residues. V was cut by 3 bases and J by 10 bases, with 19 bases left in between. CDR3 protein: CSASIRPISLEQFF. The CDR3 nucleotides are TGCAGTGCTAGCATTCGGCCGATATCCTTGGAGCAGTTCTTC.

The CDR3 coding sequence is TGTGCCAGTGCCGACAGGGGCCGGGGGGAGCTGTTTTTT. Protein: CASADRGRGELFF. The rearrangement joins TRBV19 to TRBJ2-2; TRBD1 matches at 8 bases. The V gene end was trimmed by 8 bases and the J gene end by 8 bases; junction bases not matched to a gene: 7. Germline V CDR1 and CDR2: LNHDA, SQIVND (reference sequence). CDR3 size: 13 residues.

A few counts support this clonotype. This sequence joins TRBV9 and TRBJ1-1, with D unresolved. Germline CDR1 SGDLS, CDR2 YYNGEE. The CDR3 has 12 residues. V lost 0 bases and J 3 bases, leaving 3 bases between the germline ends. The DNA of the CDR3 is TGTGCCAGCAGCGTAGTTGACACTGAAGCTTTCTTT. It encodes CASSVVDTEAFF. Drawing the rest from reference TRBV9 and TRBJ1-1, the complete variable domain is DSGVTQTPKHLITATGQRVTLRCSPRSGDLSVYWYQQSLDQGLQFLIQYYNGEERAKGNILERFSAQQFPDLHSELNLSSLELGDSALYFCASSVVDTEAFFGQGTRLTVV.

The table lists this clonotype with a few counts. The V and J genes are TRBV4-1 and TRBJ2-3, with 14 bases fitting TRBD2. The CDR3 is made up of 18 amino acids. The germline V gene has CDR1 MGHRA and CDR2 YSYEKL. V lost 0 bases, J lost 4 bases, and 6 bases stayed unmatched. The CDR3: CASSQDATSGRGPDTQYF. As DNA, the CDR3 is TGCGCCAGCAGCCAAGATGCGACTAGCGGGAGGGGCCCAGATACGCAGTATTTT.

Only a few counts were recorded for this clonotype. J is TRBJ2-7 and V is TRBV5-5; D gene ambiguous. The V end lost 0 bases, the J end lost 0 bases, and 10 bases lay between the germline ends. The CDR3 extends over 15 amino acids. Germline CDR1 reads SGHKS; CDR2 reads YYEKEE (reference sequence). CDR3 residues: CASSLEGQNSYEQYF. For the CDR3, the DNA is TGTGCCAGCAGCTTGGAAGGGCAAAACTCCTACGAGCAGTACTTC.

In this sample, this clonotype turned up many times. The V call is TRBV20-1, the J call TRBJ2-1; TRBD2 is a possible D gene (7 bases). Trimming cost V 6 bases and J 7 bases, with 22 bases left between them. Germline values: CDR1 DFQATT, CDR2 SNEGSKA (reference sequence). The CDR3 spans 15 residues. The CDR3 DNA sequence: TGCAGTGCAATAGAGGGGGGGACGCCCCTAAATGAGCAGTTCTTC. Amino acid sequence: CSAIEGGTPLNEQFF.

This clonotype was counted between two and nine times. The chain uses TRBV7-2 and TRBJ2-1, with 7 bases matching TRBD2. Germline assignment: CDR1 SGHTA and CDR2 FQGNSA. The CDR3 covers 16 residues. The junction had 12 bases not matched to a gene; V was cut back by 6 bases and J by 4 bases. In DNA, the CDR3 is TGTGCCAGCAGTTCGGATCTAGCGGTGCTTTACAATGAGCAGTTCTTC. Translating gives CASSSDLAVLYNEQFF.

This clonotype was detected a few times. This chain joins TRBV6-1 and TRBJ2-7; D ambiguous. V was trimmed by 6 bases and J by 2 bases, leaving 11 bases between them. Germline CDR1 reads MNHNS; CDR2 reads SASEGT. CDR3 size: 13 residues. Written as DNA, the CDR3 is TGTGCCAGCAGCCTCCGGATGGCCTACGAGCAGTACTTC. This gives the protein CASSLRMAYEQYF.

This clonotype was recorded at least ten times. The V and J genes are TRBV19 and TRBJ2-7; 11 bases fit TRBD2. This CDR3 has 16 amino acids. CDR1 is LNHDA, CDR2 SQIVND, per germline (reference sequence). The ends lost 3 bases at V and 6 bases at J; junction bases unmatched: 10. This CDR3 is CASSMKLAGVAIEQYF. The CDR3 coding sequence is TGTGCCAGTAGTATGAAACTAGCGGGAGTAGCTATCGAGCAGTACTTC. Full variable domain (outside the CDR3, taken from reference TRBV19 and TRBJ2-7): DGGITQSPKYLFRKEGQNVTLSCEQNLNHDAMYWYRQDPGQGLRLIYYSQIVNDFQKGDIAEGYSVSREKKESFPLTVTSAQKNPTAFYLCASSMKLAGVAIEQYFGPGTRLTVT.

The genes are TRBV7-9 and TRBJ2-1; perhaps TRBD2 as D (5 bases). V was clipped by 1 base and J by 8 bases, with 12 bases between them. This CDR3 has 14 amino acids. Germline V gene lookup returns CDR1 SEHNR and CDR2 FQNEAQ (reference sequence). This chain's CDR3 is CASSLELGIDEQFF. The CDR3 DNA reads TGTGCCAGCAGCTTAGAACTAGGGATCGATGAGCAGTTCTTC.

This chain uses TRBV20-1 with TRBJ2-7; a possible D gene is TRBD1 (5 bases). Germline CDR1 DFQATT, CDR2 SNEGSKA (reference sequence). The CDR3 contains 15 residues. The V gene lost 3 bases and the J gene lost 4 bases, with 19 bases spanning the gap. The CDR3 is CSASLWQGKTYEQYF. The CDR3, as DNA: TGCAGTGCTAGTTTGTGGCAGGGAAAGACGTACGAGCAGTACTTC.

At least ten counts were recorded for this clonotype. V is TRBV4-3 and J is TRBJ2-7, with TRBD2 matching 9 bases. The V segment lost 5 bases and the J segment 5 bases; nucleotides outside the gene matches: 22. This CDR3 contains 19 residues. CDR1 LGHNA and CDR2 YSLEER come from the germline V gene. The chain's CDR3 is CASSFLAGPLLSSGDEQYF. The CDR3 DNA sequence: TGCGCCAGCAGCTTTCTAGCGGGACCGTTATTGTCGTCGGGCGACGAGCAGTACTTC.

V usage is TRBV20-1 and J usage is TRBJ1-1, with a possible D match to TRBD1 (6 bases). Germline V gene lookup returns CDR1 DFQATT and CDR2 SNEGSKA (reference sequence). Trimming left V 6 bases short and J 0 bases short, with 17 bases between. The CDR3 spans 15 residues. This CDR3 reads CSAPLAGAMNTEAFF. The DNA for the CDR3 is TGCAGTGCCCCCCTTGCAGGGGCCATGAACACTGAAGCTTTCTTT.

The chain links TRBV7-2 to TRBJ2-7; 9 bases fit TRBD1. CDR1 and CDR2 from the germline V gene are SGHTA and FQGNSA. This CDR3 contains 15 residues. With 5 bases clipped from V and 4 bases from J, the junction kept 9 bases outside the gene matches. In DNA form, the CDR3 reads TGTGCCAGCAGCCATCAGGGACAGGGTGGTTACGAGCAGTACTTC. It translates to CASSHQGQGGYEQYF.

This clonotype has a handful of counts. The chain links TRBV14 to TRBJ2-1; no clear D. V was shortened by 1 base and J by 3 bases, with 16 bases between the two germline ends. There are 17 residues in the CDR3. The V gene's germline CDR1 is SGHDN and CDR2 FVKESK. Written as DNA, the CDR3 is TGTGCCAGCAGCCAAGTTCGCTCCAACGTACGCTACAATGAGCAGTTCTTC. Its translation is CASSQVRSNVRYNEQFF.

Only a few counts were recorded for this clonotype. The V call is TRBV5-1, the J call TRBJ2-3; TRBD2 matches 9 bases. V gave up 4 bases and J gave up 3 bases; unmatched junction bases: 15. The length of the CDR3 is 18 residues. Germline lookup yields CDR1 SGHRS and CDR2 YFSETQ. CDR3 DNA: TGCGCCAGCAGCCGGTCGGGTAGCGGGAGAGGTGGGACAGATACGCAGTATTTT. Protein sequence: CASSRSGSGRGGTDTQYF.

This clonotype was counted many times. The V gene is TRBV20-1, the J gene TRBJ2-1; tentatively, D is TRBD1 or TRBD2 (5 bases each). This CDR3 comprises 12 residues. The germline V gene has CDR1 DFQATT and CDR2 SNEGSKA (reference sequence). V was shortened by 3 bases and J by 12 bases, with 15 bases between the two germline ends. The CDR3: CSASRDHSGQFF. For the CDR3, the DNA is TGCAGTGCTAGCCGGGACCACTCGGGGCAGTTCTTC.

The chain uses TRBV20-1 and TRBJ2-1, with D perhaps matching TRBD1 (6 bases). The V gene lost 1 base and the J gene lost 0 bases, with 7 bases spanning the gap. The germline CDR1 and CDR2 sequences are DFQATT and SNEGSKA (reference sequence). The length of the CDR3 is 14 residues. The chain's CDR3 is CSARGTASYNEQFF. For the CDR3, the DNA is TGCAGTGCTAGAGGGACAGCCTCCTACAATGAGCAGTTCTTC.

The table lists this clonotype with a few counts. The chain combines TRBV28 with TRBJ2-1; weak D call: TRBD2 (6 bases). CDR1 and CDR2 from the germline V gene are MDHEN and SYDVKM. The CDR3 spans 13 residues. V was clipped by 8 bases and J by 12 bases, with 20 bases between them. This chain's CDR3 is CASQLELVGGQFF. CDR3 coding DNA: TGTGCCAGCCAATTGGAGCTTGTGGGGGGGCAGTTCTTC.

V is TRBV5-6 and J is TRBJ2-5, with D unclear. V lost 0 bases and J 7 bases, leaving 10 bases between the germline ends. The germline CDR1 and CDR2 sequences are SGHDT and YYEEEE. The CDR3 has 13 residues. The CDR3 region is CASSLEATGTQYF. As DNA, the CDR3 is TGTGCCAGCAGCTTGGAGGCAACGGGGACCCAGTACTTC. Filled out from reference TRBV5-6 and TRBJ2-5, the complete variable domain reads DAGVTQSPTHLIKTRGQQVTLRCSPKSGHDTVSWYQQALGQGPQFIFQYYEEEERQRGNFPDRFSGHQFPNYSSELNVNALLLGDSALYLCASSLEATGTQYFGPGTRLLVL.

The rearrangement uses TRBV23-1 and TRBJ2-7; D is possibly TRBD1 (6 bases). TRBV23-1 is identified as an open reading frame with a role that is uncertain. Deletions cut 8 bases from V and 6 bases from J, with 17 bases between. CDR3 length: 13 residues. CDR3 in DNA: TGCGCCAGCGGCCGGGACAAATTTCGCGAGCAGTACTTC. The encoded protein is CASGRDKFREQYF.

The chain uses TRBV6-1 and TRBJ2-4; D unclear. Between the trimmed V and J ends, which lost 6 bases and 0 bases, there was a span of 15 bases. There are 16 residues in the CDR3. Germline CDR1 MNHNS, CDR2 SASEGT. CDR3 DNA: TGTGCCAGCAGCAAGACACCGCTACTAGCCAAAAACATTCAGTACTTC. It yields the protein CASSKTPLLAKNIQYF.